Listed below are T cell receptor beta chains from one sample, sequenced in a study of shared clonotypes between healthy human individuals. Generated by immunoSEQ multiplex PCR, the TCRdb table keeps only in-frame clones and is missing some. Of a few million clones listed, 95% are singletons. Sequencing was carried out using naive CD4+ T cells sorted from blood. The receptors originated from a man aged 18-30 years in good health. CDR3s include the opening cysteine and the closing phenylalanine or tryptophan. A D gene is named only where the DNA matches it firmly. Clone size is shown for a subset of rows, as once, few, many or a class of expanded clone.

V gene	clone size	J gene	CDR3 length	D gene	CDR3 protein	CDR3 DNA
TRBV5-1	NA	TRBJ2-1	13	NA	CASSWDTRDEQFF	TGCGCCAGCAGTTGGGACACGAGGGATGAGCAGTTCTTC
TRBV7-9	once	TRBJ2-7	15	TRBD1	CASSSAGTGGVLQYF	TGTGCCAGCAGCTCAGCCGGGACAGGGGGCGTGTTGCAGTACTTC
TRBV29-1	NA	TRBJ1-1	13	NA	CSAQGLANTEAFF	TGCAGCGCCCAGGGACTGGCGAACACTGAAGCTTTCTTT
TRBV2	NA	TRBJ2-5	14	TRBD2	CASSVAGRGETQYF	TGTGCCAGCAGTGTAGCGGGAAGGGGAGAGACCCAGTACTTC
TRBV7-9	NA	TRBJ1-6	14	NA	CASSLAVSNSPLHF	TGTGCCAGCAGCTTAGCGGTCAGCAATTCACCCCTCCACTTT
TRBV6-5	NA	TRBJ2-7	13	NA	CASSYAQGYEQYF	TGTGCCAGCAGTTACGCTCAGGGATACGAGCAGTACTTC
TRBV28	NA	TRBJ1-1	15	NA	CASTFTPRMGTEAFF	TGTGCCAGCACCTTCACGCCACGGATGGGGACTGAAGCTTTCTTT
TRBV7-7	NA	TRBJ2-7	14	NA	CASSLAYREDEQYF	TGTGCTAGCAGCTTAGCGTACAGGGAAGACGAGCAGTACTTC
TRBV5-1	NA	TRBJ2-1	15	NA	CASSPPRGSYNEQFF	TGCGCCAGCAGCCCCCCGAGGGGTTCCTACAATGAGCAGTTCTTC
TRBV4-3	NA	TRBJ2-3	19	TRBD2	CASSQVPGTSGSPTDTQYF	TGCGCCAGCAGCCAAGTCCCTGGGACTAGCGGGAGCCCAACAGATACGCAGTATTTT
TRBV4-3	NA	TRBJ1-3	16	NA	CASSPRLRGSGNTIYF	TGCGCCAGCAGCCCCCGGCTTAGGGGCTCTGGAAACACCATATATTTT
TRBV28	NA	TRBJ1-1	15	NA	CASSQFPQTNTEAFF	TGTGCCAGCAGTCAATTCCCCCAGACAAACACTGAAGCTTTCTTT
TRBV30	NA	TRBJ1-3	14	NA	CAWSLAGAGNTIYF	TGTGCCTGGAGTCTAGCAGGGGCTGGAAACACCATATATTTT
TRBV10-3	NA	TRBJ1-1	14	NA	CAISATGLNTEAFF	TGTGCCATCAGTGCAACAGGCCTGAACACTGAAGCTTTCTTT
TRBV10-3	once	TRBJ1-4	15	NA	CAISETLGANEKLFF	TGTGCCATCAGTGAGACTCTCGGAGCTAATGAAAAACTGTTTTTT
TRBV28	NA	TRBJ1-4	17	NA	CASSLPQGTATNEKLFF	TGTGCCAGCAGTTTACCCCAGGGGACTGCAACTAATGAAAAACTGTTTTTT
TRBV19	NA	TRBJ2-2	14	TRBD1	CASGTGLHTGELFF	TGTGCCAGTGGGACAGGGTTGCACACCGGGGAGCTGTTTTTT
TRBV28	NA	TRBJ1-2	13	TRBD1	CASSVRDSYGYTF	TGTGCCAGCAGTGTGAGGGACAGCTATGGCTACACCTTC
TRBV11-1	NA	TRBJ2-7	15	TRBD1	CASSLGTGVFYEQYF	TGTGCCAGCAGCCTCGGGACAGGGGTTTTCTACGAGCAGTACTTC
TRBV18	NA	TRBJ2-4	13	NA	CASSPDPQNIQYF	TGTGCCAGCTCACCAGACCCCCAAAACATTCAGTACTTC
TRBV2	NA	TRBJ1-1	16	TRBD1	CASSDIGTGMNTEAFF	TGTGCCAGCAGTGATATAGGGACAGGGATGAACACTGAAGCTTTCTTT
TRBV25-1	NA	TRBJ2-5	13	NA	CASSSGVKETQYF	TGTGCCAGCAGTTCCGGGGTAAAAGAGACCCAGTACTTC
TRBV5-1	NA	TRBJ2-1	15	TRBD2	CASSLYSGGAGEQFF	TGCGCCAGCAGCTTGTATAGCGGGGGGGCTGGTGAGCAGTTCTTC
TRBV29-1	NA	TRBJ1-5	13	NA	CSVGGGRNQPQHF	TGCAGCGTTGGAGGAGGGAGGAATCAGCCCCAGCATTTT
TRBV5-1	NA	TRBJ1-1	15	NA	CASSLSLVTNTEAFF	TGCGCCAGCAGCCTGTCCCTGGTGACGAACACTGAAGCTTTCTTT
TRBV4-3	once	TRBJ1-3	16	NA	CASSQDRGQQGDTIYF	TGCGCCAGCAGCCAAGATCGGGGCCAACAAGGGGACACCATATATTTT
TRBV6-5	NA	TRBJ2-7	13	TRBD1	CASSPGTAYEQYF	TGTGCCAGCAGCCCCGGGACAGCCTACGAGCAGTACTTC
TRBV5-5	NA	TRBJ1-4	14	NA	CASSSTVALEKLFF	TGTGCCAGCAGCTCGACAGTAGCTCTTGAAAAACTGTTTTTT
TRBV18	NA	TRBJ1-2	14	NA	CASSPDPRVYGYTF	TGTGCCAGCTCACCCGATCCAAGGGTTTATGGCTACACCTTC